This T cell receptor (beta chain) is from a study of blood T cell repertoires in COVID-19. Background on the study: The study drew acute and convalescent COVID-19 samples from the United States, Italy and Spain. Nucleic acid was either cDNA or gDNA, and it came from T cells, B-cell-depleted T cells, or PBMCs.

Original processing methods: Amplified reference gene primers provided the basis for estimating nucleated cell counts. Using immunoSEQ multiplex PCR, the repertoire was profiled, and TCRdb retains in-frame clones only, with some absent. V and J calls and clone size are copied from that table; D and trimming were computed from the DNA. Of about 120,000 clones in the sample, under 85% were seen once. Germline V gene sequence: CDR1 LGHNT, CDR2 FRNRAP. The V segment lost 7 bases and the J segment 3 bases; nucleotides outside the gene matches: 9. This CDR3 spans 15 amino acids. Sequencing was performed on peripheral blood. V is TRBV12-5 and J is TRBJ2-1; 7 bases are shared with TRBD2. The sequence came from a man in his fifties or sixties with acute or convalescent COVID-19. The chain's CDR3 is CASAPPLADYNEQFF. CDR3 nucleotides: TGTGCTAGTGCCCCACCCCTAGCGGACTACAATGAGCAGTTCTTC.